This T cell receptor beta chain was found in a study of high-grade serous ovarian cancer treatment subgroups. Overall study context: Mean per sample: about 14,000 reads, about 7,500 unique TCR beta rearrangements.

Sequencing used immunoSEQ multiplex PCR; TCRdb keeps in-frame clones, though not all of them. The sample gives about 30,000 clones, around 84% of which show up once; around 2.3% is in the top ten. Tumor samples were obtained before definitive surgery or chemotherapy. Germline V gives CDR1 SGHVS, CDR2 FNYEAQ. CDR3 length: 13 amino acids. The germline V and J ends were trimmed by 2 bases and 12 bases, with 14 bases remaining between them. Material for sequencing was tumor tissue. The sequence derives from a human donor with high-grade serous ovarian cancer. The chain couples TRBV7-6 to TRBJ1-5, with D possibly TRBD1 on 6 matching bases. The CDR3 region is CASSLTDRGHQHF. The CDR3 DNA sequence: TGTGCCAGCAGCTTAACCGATCGGGGGCACCAGCATTTT.